Following are 21 T cell receptor beta chains from one sample sequenced in a study of metastatic and nonmetastatic thyroid tumors (TCRdb year 2020). Libraries were built with PCR. TCRdb lists the instrument as Illumina HiSeq 4000. Starting from the raw public reads, TCRdb applied fastp trimming at Q25, assembled clones with MiXCR and retained in-frame beta chains. This sample comprises more than 5,500 clones, roughly 18% of them detected only once. The ten largest make up 20% to 25% of the sample. None of the patients had been given any treatment before thyroid surgery. Sequencing input: adjacent normal tissue. The source is a male donor with papillary thyroid cancer or a benign thyroid nodule (not recorded which). Some clones in this sample may be carry-over from other donors' samples.

By share of the sample, this clone is large. The gene calls are TRBV6-1 and TRBJ2-2, with 10 nucleotides matching TRBD1. Per the germline V gene, CDR1 is MNHNS and CDR2 is SASEGT. Trimming removed 7 bases from V and 2 bases from J; junction bases left unmatched: 4. This CDR3 contains 15 residues. This CDR3 reads CASNDRGRNTGELFF. CDR3 DNA: TGTGCCAGCAACGACAGGGGGCGAAACACCGGGGAGCTGTTTTTT.

This clone was observed a few times. This chain connects TRBV2 to TRBJ1-2; 10 bases agree with TRBD1. CDR1 is SNHLY, CDR2 FYNNEI, per germline. There are 14 residues in the CDR3. The trim removed 5 bases at V and 4 bases at J, leaving 4 bases unmatched. CDR3 protein: CASSRDRGFYGYTF. In DNA form, the CDR3 reads TGTGCCAGCAGTCGGGACAGGGGCTTCTATGGCTACACCTTC.

In this sample, this clone turned up many times. J is TRBJ1-2 and V is TRBV12-3 or TRBV12-4; the D is unclear. The V gene lost 6 bases and the J gene lost 6 bases, with 14 bases spanning the gap. The CDR3 extends over 13 amino acids. The CDR3 region has the DNA TGTGCCAGCAGATCGCGAGATGGAAATGGCTACACCTTC. Translation gives CASRSRDGNGYTF.

V usage is TRBV2 and J usage is TRBJ2-5; 8 nucleotides agree with TRBD1. V was clipped by 7 bases and J by 4 bases; unmatched bases: 5. The CDR3 sequence is 13 residues long. The germline gives CDR1 SNHLY, CDR2 FYNNEI. Written as DNA, the CDR3 is TGTGCCAGCACTGGACAGGGCCCAGAGACCCAGTACTTC. It encodes CASTGQGPETQYF. The full variable domain, in which reference TRBV2 and TRBJ2-5 provide the parts outside the CDR3, is EPEVTQTPSHQVTQMGQEVILRCVPISNHLYFYWYRQILGQKVEFLVSFYNNEISEKSEIFDDQFSVERPDGSNFTLKIRSTKLEDSAMYFCASTGQGPETQYFGPGTRLLVL.

A note on this clone: The junction and the germline gene differ at one end; a read error may be behind it. The chain has TRBV5-1 and TRBJ2-6; D not resolved. Germline V lookup: CDR1 SGHRS, CDR2 YFSETQ. The CDR3 runs to 14 residues. The CDR3 region has the DNA TGCGCCAGCAGCTTTGGTTCTGTGGCCAACGTCCTGACTTTC. Residues: CASSFGSVANVLTF.

This chain uses TRBV20-1 with TRBJ1-1; no clear D gene. The length of the CDR3 is 11 residues. With 3 bases removed from V and 5 bases from J, the gap between germline ends came to 7 bases. Germline V gene sequence: CDR1 DFQATT, CDR2 SNEGSKA (reference sequence). CDR3 amino acids: CSARDGTEAFF. The CDR3 DNA reads as TGCAGTGCTAGGGATGGAACTGAAGCTTTCTTT.

This clone has a handful of counts. J is TRBJ1-2 and V is TRBV10-3; D gene uncertain. CDR3 length equals 11 residues. Trimming removed 3 bases from V and 8 bases from J, with 7 bases in between. Germline-derived CDR1 and CDR2 are ENHRY and SYGVKD. This CDR3 is CAISEFEGYTF. Written as DNA, the CDR3 is TGTGCCATCAGTGAATTCGAGGGCTACACCTTC.

The chain carries TRBV30 and TRBJ1-2, with 7 bases that match TRBD1. The CDR3 has 13 amino acids. The trim removed 3 bases at V and 1 base at J, leaving 2 bases unmatched. CDR1 GTSNPN and CDR2 SVGIG come from the germline V gene (reference sequence). In DNA, the CDR3 is TGTGCCTGGAGGACAGGGCGTAACTATGGCTACACCTTC. Its translation: CAWRTGRNYGYTF.

The V gene is TRBV20-1, the J gene TRBJ1-6, with TRBD1 identical over 7 bases. Germline V lookup: CDR1 DFQATT, CDR2 SNEGSKA (reference sequence). This CDR3 spans 13 amino acids. Losses at the gene ends were 3 bases for V and 11 bases for J; bases not matched to a gene: 7. CDR3 region: CSARAGGPPPLHF. The CDR3 region has the DNA TGCAGTGCTAGGGCAGGGGGTCCCCCACCCCTCCACTTT.

The chain combines TRBV2 with TRBJ2-7; no definite D call. The CDR3 is 15 amino acids. Looked up from germline, CDR1 is SNHLY and CDR2 is FYNNEI. V was trimmed by 5 bases and J by 0 bases, leaving 14 bases between them. The CDR3 is CASSQFLGHSYEQYV. In nucleotides, the CDR3 is TGTGCCAGCAGTCAGTTTTTGGGTCACTCCTACGAGCAGTACGTC.

This clone has more than one count but fewer than ten. The chain recombines TRBV25-1 with TRBJ1-2; D is undetermined. Trimming removed 1 base from V and 6 bases from J, with 15 bases in between. The germline V gene has CDR1 MGHDK and CDR2 SYGVNS. This CDR3 region has 15 residues. CDR3 bases: TGTGCCAGCAGTGAATCAGGATCGGGGAAGGATGGCTACACCTTC. Protein product: CASSESGSGKDGYTF.

The V call is TRBV7-9, the J call TRBJ1-2; D might be TRBD1 (5 bases). Germline V lookup: CDR1 SEHNR, CDR2 FQNEAQ (reference sequence). There are 14 residues in the CDR3. The ends were cut back, 0 bases at V and 8 bases at J, with 13 bases in the middle. This chain's CDR3 is CASSLAPRGRGYTF. CDR3 nucleotide sequence: TGTGCCAGCAGCTTAGCCCCGCGGGGGAGAGGCTACACCTTC.

Concerning this clone itself: Germline and junction disagree at one end, which may indicate a read error. The V call is TRBV6-1, the J call TRBJ1-3, with D possibly matching TRBD1 (5 bases). CDR1 is MNHNS, CDR2 SASEGT, per germline. This CDR3 is built from 16 residues. The CDR3 loop is CASSEAPGQCGNTIYF. The CDR3 region has the DNA TGTGCCAGCAGCGAAGCCCCAGGGCAGTGTGGAAACACCATATATTTT.

The gene calls are TRBV20-1 and TRBJ2-5; tentatively, D is TRBD1 (5 bases). The last part of the DNA fits TRBJ2-1 better; the J call may be wrong. The germline V gene encodes CDR1 DFQATT and CDR2 SNEGSKA (reference sequence). This CDR3 comprises 14 residues. CDR3 DNA: TGCAGTGCTACAGACCCAGGGCAACACAATGAGCAGTTCTTC. Translating it yields CSATDPGQHNEQFF.

This clone was seen ten or more times. The J gene is TRBJ1-3, the V gene TRBV5-1; 7 bases fit TRBD1. CDR1 and CDR2 (germline): SGHRS, YFSETQ. The CDR3 runs 17 residues. Trimming removed 0 bases from V and 0 bases from J; junction bases left unmatched: 6. The CDR3 DNA follows: TGCGCCAGCAGCTTGGGTAGTCGGGACAGCTCTGGAAACACCATATATTTT. Protein: CASSLGSRDSSGNTIYF.

This clone was detected a few times. For the CDR3, the DNA is TGTGCCAGCAGTTCCCGGGGGGTGAGTGAGACCCAGTACTTC. Protein sequence: CASSSRGVSETQYF. This chain joins TRBV6-1 and TRBJ2-5; 7 bases map to TRBD2. The V segment lost 5 bases and the J segment 5 bases; nucleotides outside the gene matches: 8. CDR3 length: 14 amino acids. The germline V gene has CDR1 MNHNS and CDR2 SASEGT.

This clone was seen more than once but under ten times. The V gene is TRBV27, the J gene TRBJ2-1, with 9 bases that match TRBD2. The germline V gene encodes CDR1 MNHEY and CDR2 SMNVEV (reference sequence). The CDR3 is 17 amino acids. Trimming at V came to 5 bases and at J to 5 bases, leaving 13 bases not matched to a gene. CDR3 sequence reads: CASSPWILAGLNNEQFF. CDR3 coding DNA: TGTGCCAGCAGTCCTTGGATTCTAGCGGGGTTGAACAATGAGCAGTTCTTC.

In its sample, this clone was seen many times. The rearrangement uses TRBV6-1 and TRBJ1-6; maybe TRBD1 (5 bases). The germline V and J ends were trimmed by 5 bases and 4 bases, with 12 bases remaining between them. This CDR3 has 15 residues. The V gene's germline CDR1 is MNHNS and CDR2 SASEGT. CDR3 sequence (DNA): TGTGCCAGCAGTAGAGCAAGGGGATATAATTCACCCCTCCACTTT. Translation: CASSRARGYNSPLHF.

This clone was recorded a few times. The chain employs TRBV30 and TRBJ2-7; D remains unclear. The CDR3 length is 12 residues. The V end lost 0 bases, the J end lost 2 bases, and 5 bases lay between the germline ends. CDR1 and CDR2 from the germline V gene are GTSNPN and SVGIG (reference sequence). CDR3 sequence reads: CAWSVPPYEQYF. The CDR3 DNA follows: TGTGCCTGGAGTGTACCTCCCTACGAGCAGTACTTC.

Ten or more counts support this clone. This chain uses TRBV4-2 with TRBJ1-4; no firm D call. V lost 2 bases and J 0 bases, leaving 10 bases between the germline ends. The CDR3 contains 16 residues. Germline CDR1 reads LGHNA; CDR2 reads YNFKEQ. As DNA, the CDR3 is TGTGCCAGCAGCCAACCTGGCGGTGCAACTAATGAAAAACTGTTTTTT. Residues: CASSQPGGATNEKLFF.

This clone is medium-sized within its sample. The gene calls are TRBV11-2 and TRBJ2-1; D may match TRBD1 or TRBD2 (5 bases each). CDR1 is SGHAT, CDR2 FQNNGV, per germline. Between the trimmed V and J ends, which lost 4 bases and 6 bases, there was a span of 10 bases. The CDR3 is 13 amino acids. Here the CDR3 reads CASSSGTSNEQFF. The CDR3 DNA follows: TGTGCCAGCAGCTCGGGGACCTCCAATGAGCAGTTCTTC.